This section outlines one T cell receptor (beta chain) sequence together with its context. This clonotype was picked up many times. Which antigen it targets is not known. One base away there is no much larger clone; base qualities are not given. Graves' hyperthyroidism was defined as stable when no progression to ophthalmopathy occurred over 18 months of follow-up. Hyperthyroidism patients were aged 18 to 65 years and newly diagnosed, with disease duration of less than 2 months. Any patient with an uncontrolled infection, another autoimmune disease, pregnancy or lactation was excluded. Diagnoses were based on clinical symptoms, serum thyroxine and TRAb, thyroid ultrasound and orbital computed tomography. PBMCs were isolated from 10 ml of fresh peripheral blood by Ficoll-Paque density gradient centrifugation. Total RNA was extracted using Trizol reagent, and RNA quality was assessed on an Agilent 2100 Bioanalyzer.

This sample is drawn from a study of T cells in Graves' hyperthyroidism and ophthalmopathy (dated by TCRdb to about 2019). A note on the overall study: Peripheral blood was collected at initial diagnosis, before any treatment. A discovery cohort of fewer than 110 patients, 43 with Graves' ophthalmopathy and 55 to 60 with stable Graves' hyperthyroidism, was used to find distinguishing TCR V-J signatures. The approximately 98 discovery patients were randomly divided into training and test sets at a 7:3 ratio. Thyroid tissue and blood T-cell repertoires from more than 5 Graves' hyperthyroidism patients were also compared in the study. The paper describes TCR Vbeta CDR3 sequencing of 135 peripheral blood samples, made up of 43 ophthalmopathy patients, roughly 75 hyperthyroidism patients and 17 progressor patients. Once sampling was done, hyperthyroidism patients were given methimazole at a starting dose of 30 mg daily, whereas ophthalmopathy patients were given high-dose intravenous methylprednisolone. Prospective prediction of ophthalmopathy was tested in an independent validation cohort consisting of roughly 19 hyperthyroidism patients and around 17 patients who later progressed to ophthalmopathy. The investigation overall reported the following: No statistical method was used to fix the sample size in advance, and group allocation was not hidden from the investigators. In validation, the model predicted progression to ophthalmopathy with around 71% sensitivity and around 72% specificity, a median of 6.5 months before onset. Most expanded thyroid clonotypes (frequency above 0.001) were also detected in blood, a finding suggesting that blood repertoires may reflect thyroid immune responses. A model built on a 13 V-J signature distinguished ophthalmopathy from stable hyperthyroidism, reaching 85% to 90% sensitivity and 81.08% specificity in cross-validation and 80%/75% in testing.

The TCR beta CDR3 regions were amplified from RNA transcripts. The TCR CDR3 was subjected to a first round of RT-PCR using the HTBI primer set and the Qiagen OneStep RT-PCR kit. Libraries were constructed in a second round of multiplex PCR, after which size selection and purification were performed. Libraries were sequenced paired-end with 100 bp reads on an Illumina HiSeq2000. The original pipeline was this. Raw data were processed with SOAPnuke, discarding reads with adapters, uncalled bases, mean Phred below 15, or no exact constant-primer or identifier match. High-quality paired reads were merged using COPE v1.2.5, and each unique nucleotide sequence was defined as a clonotype. MiTCR v1.1 was used to align clonotypes to the IMGT TRBV, TRBD and TRBJ reference segments. Analysis was restricted to V-J combinations with a frequency above 0.0001, which covered roughly 99% of repertoires. The TCS score was defined as F50 (clonal expansion) divided by E x V (chaos), with BLOSUM62-based TCRdist calculated between CDR3 peptides within each V-J. Welch's t-statistics and random forest reduced roughly 540 V-J features to 10 to 15, which were used in a naive Bayes classifier (R e1071). Clones were called with MiXCR by TCRdb after fastp trimmed the public reads at Q25, and only in-frame beta chains were retained. Every CDR3 protein is listed once, alongside the most common genes and DNA of its rows. These V and J calls derive from TCRdb rather than the authors' analysis. The sample includes under 450,000 distinct CDR3 sequences, with 15% to 18% observed a single time. The ten biggest clones cover 13% to 15% of the sample.

The CDR3 covers 15 residues, taking in both the cysteine and the phenylalanine. Kept here is only the CDR3 DNA, which spans 45 bases and is read in frame from base 1. The germline V gene (reference sequence) gives CDR1 as LGHDT and CDR2 as YNNKEL. V and J are truncated by 1 base and 4 bases respectively, leaving an intervening sequence of 13 bases. The sample taken for sequencing was blood. This clonotype originated in a young woman with Graves' hyperthyroidism. The rearranged chain carries TRBV3-1 and TRBJ1-1; TRBD1 could be the D gene, as 6 bases match. Read as DNA, the sequence is TGTGCCAGCAGCCAAGTGTCAGGGGCTATCACTGAAGCTTTCTTT. Its protein is CASSQVSGAITEAFF.